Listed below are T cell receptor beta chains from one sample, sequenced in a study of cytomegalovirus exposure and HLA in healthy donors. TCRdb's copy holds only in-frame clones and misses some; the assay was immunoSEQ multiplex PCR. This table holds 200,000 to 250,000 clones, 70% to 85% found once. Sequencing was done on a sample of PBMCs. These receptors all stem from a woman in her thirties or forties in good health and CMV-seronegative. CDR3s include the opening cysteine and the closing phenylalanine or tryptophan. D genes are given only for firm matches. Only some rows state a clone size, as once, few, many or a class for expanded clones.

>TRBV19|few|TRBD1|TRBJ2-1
CASSIVDRGRYNEQFF
TGTGCCAGTAGTATAGTCGACAGGGGGCGCTACAATGAGCAGTTCTTC
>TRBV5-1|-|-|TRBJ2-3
CASSLVDNTDTQYF
TGCGCCAGCAGCTTGGTAGACAACACAGATACGCAGTATTTT
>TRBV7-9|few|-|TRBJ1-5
CASSAQGWNQPQHF
TGTGCCAGCAGCGCACAGGGATGGAATCAGCCCCAGCATTTT
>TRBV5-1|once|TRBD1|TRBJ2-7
CASSFGTDEQYF
TGCGCCAGCAGCTTTGGGACAGACGAGCAGTACTTC
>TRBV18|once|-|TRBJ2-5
CASSPGPAGETQYF
TGTGCCAGCTCGCCAGGCCCAGCGGGCGAGACCCAGTACTTC
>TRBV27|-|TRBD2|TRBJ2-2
CASSSSGEGTGELFF
TGTGCCAGCAGTTCTAGCGGGGAGGGTACCGGGGAGCTGTTTTTT
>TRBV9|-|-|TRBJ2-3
CASSLGVPNTQYF
TGTGCCAGCAGCCTCGGGGTTCCGAATACGCAGTATTTT
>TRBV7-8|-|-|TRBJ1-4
CASSLEGGEEKLFF
TGTGCCAGCAGCTTAGAGGGGGGGGAGGAAAAACTGTTTTTT
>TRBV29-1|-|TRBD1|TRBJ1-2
CSDFTGVYTF
TGCAGCGATTTCACAGGGGTCTACACCTTC
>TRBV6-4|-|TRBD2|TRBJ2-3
CASREVAGPTDTQYF
TGTGCCAGCAGAGAAGTAGCGGGGCCCACAGATACGCAGTATTTT
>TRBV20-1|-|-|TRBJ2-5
CSGGREETQYF
TGCAGTGGAGGAAGAGAGGAGACCCAGTACTTC
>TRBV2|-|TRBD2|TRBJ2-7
CASRGTSGAVNEQYF
TGTGCCAGCAGGGGGACTAGCGGGGCGGTCAACGAGCAGTACTTC
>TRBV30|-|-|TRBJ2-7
CAWSVAGYNEQYF
TGTGCCTGGAGTGTGGCGGGGTATAACGAGCAGTACTTC
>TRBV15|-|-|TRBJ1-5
CATSRDLGQNQPQHF
TGTGCCACCAGCAGAGATTTGGGCCAAAATCAGCCCCAGCATTTT
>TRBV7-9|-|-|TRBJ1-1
CSSSLGLGRAFF
TGTTCCAGCAGCTTAGGGCTGGGGAGAGCTTTCTTT
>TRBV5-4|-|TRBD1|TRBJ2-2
CASSLGGTGSPGELFF
TGTGCCAGCAGCCTGGGCGGGACAGGGAGTCCCGGGGAGCTGTTTTTT
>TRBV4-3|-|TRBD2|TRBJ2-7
CASSQGASGGAEYEQYF
TGCGCCAGCAGCCAAGGAGCTAGCGGGGGGGCGGAATACGAGCAGTACTTC
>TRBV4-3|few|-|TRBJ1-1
CASSHAIDRVTEAFF
TGCGCCAGCAGCCACGCCATCGACCGGGTCACTGAAGCTTTCTTT
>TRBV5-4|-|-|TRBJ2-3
CASSWQSTDTQYF
TGTGCCAGCAGCTGGCAAAGCACAGATACGCAGTATTTT
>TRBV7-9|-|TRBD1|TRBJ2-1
CASSSTDRGKFF
TGTGCCAGCAGCTCGACCGACAGGGGCAAGTTCTTC
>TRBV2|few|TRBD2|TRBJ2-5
CASSGLAGGLGETQYF
TGTGCCAGCAGCGGACTAGCGGGGGGACTGGGGGAGACCCAGTACTTC
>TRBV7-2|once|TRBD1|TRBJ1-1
CASRRNRGLNTEAFF
TGTGCCAGCAGACGAAACAGGGGACTGAACACTGAAGCTTTCTTT
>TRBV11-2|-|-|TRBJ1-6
CASSPRLIQNSPLHF
TGTGCCAGCAGCCCACGCCTTATACAGAATTCACCCCTCCACTTT
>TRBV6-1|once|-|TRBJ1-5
CASSEGARQPQHF
TGTGCCAGCAGTGAAGGGGCAAGGCAGCCCCAGCATTTT
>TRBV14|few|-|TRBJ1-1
CASSQLTGQMNTEAFF
TGTGCCAGCAGCCAACTAACAGGACAAATGAACACTGAAGCTTTCTTT
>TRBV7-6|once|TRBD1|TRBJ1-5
CASSTGTGRNQPQHF
TGTGCCAGCAGCACCGGGACAGGGCGTAATCAGCCCCAGCATTTT
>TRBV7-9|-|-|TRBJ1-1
CASSLPGNAEAFF
TGTGCCAGCAGCTTACCAGGGAATGCTGAAGCTTTCTTT
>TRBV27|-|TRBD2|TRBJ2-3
CASGRRTSGGATDTQYF
TGTGCCAGCGGCCGACGGACTAGCGGGGGGGCAACAGATACGCAGTATTTT
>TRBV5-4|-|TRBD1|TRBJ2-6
CASSGNTGARETNVLTF
TGTGCCAGCAGCGGAAATACAGGGGCAAGGGAGACCAACGTCCTGACTTTC
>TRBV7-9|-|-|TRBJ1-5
CASSLRGDQPQHF
TGTGCCAGCAGCTTACGGGGGGACCAGCCCCAGCATTTT
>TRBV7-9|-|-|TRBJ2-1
CASSPAIRKSGTYNEQFF
TGTGCCAGCAGCCCAGCGATTCGGAAGTCGGGAACCTACAATGAGCAGTTCTTC
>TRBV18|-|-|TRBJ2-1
CASSPFILAGELEQFF
TGTGCCAGCTCACCATTCATCTTGGCAGGGGAGCTTGAGCAGTTCTTC
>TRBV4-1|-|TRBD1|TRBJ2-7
CASSSIRTGDEQYF
TGCGCCAGCAGCTCAATCCGGACAGGGGACGAGCAGTACTTC
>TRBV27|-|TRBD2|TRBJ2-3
CASHFLAGGTDTQYF
TGTGCCAGTCATTTCTTAGCGGGGGGGACTGATACGCAGTATTTT
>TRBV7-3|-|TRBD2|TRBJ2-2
CASSWTSGNTGELFF
TGTGCCAGCAGCTGGACTAGCGGGAACACCGGGGAGCTGTTTTTT
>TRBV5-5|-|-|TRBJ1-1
CASSLFNGDTEAFF
TGTGCCAGCAGCTTGTTTAACGGGGACACTGAAGCTTTCTTT
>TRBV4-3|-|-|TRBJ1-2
CASSQYRNYGYTF
TGCGCCAGCAGCCAATACAGGAACTATGGCTACACCTTC
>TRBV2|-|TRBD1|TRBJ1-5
CASRKDRAANQPQHF
TGTGCCAGCCGCAAAGACAGGGCGGCAAATCAGCCCCAGCATTTT
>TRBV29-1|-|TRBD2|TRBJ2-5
CSVEGLAGGQETQYF
TGCAGCGTTGAAGGGCTAGCGGGGGGCCAAGAGACCCAGTACTTC
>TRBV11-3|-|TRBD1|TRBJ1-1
CASSSTGGNTEAFF
TGTGCCAGCAGCTCGACAGGGGGTAACACTGAAGCTTTCTTT
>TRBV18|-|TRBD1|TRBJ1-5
CASSPALDRDQPQHF
TGTGCCAGCTCACCAGCCTTGGACAGGGATCAGCCCCAGCATTTT
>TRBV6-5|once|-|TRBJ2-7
CASGQGWREQYF
TGTGCCAGCGGGCAGGGGTGGCGCGAGCAGTACTTC
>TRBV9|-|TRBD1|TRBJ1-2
CASRLTGVGGGYTF
TGTGCCAGCAGACTCACAGGGGTAGGGGGTGGCTACACCTTC
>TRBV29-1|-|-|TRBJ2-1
CSVGGAYNEQFF
TGCAGCGTCGGCGGAGCCTACAATGAGCAGTTCTTC
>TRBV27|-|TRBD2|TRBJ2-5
CASSSKRGEQETQYF
TGTGCCAGCAGTTCAAAGCGGGGCGAACAAGAGACCCAGTACTTC
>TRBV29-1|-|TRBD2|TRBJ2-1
CSVVGGGGVSGEQFF
TGCAGCGTTGTAGGCGGCGGGGGGGTTAGCGGTGAGCAGTTCTTC
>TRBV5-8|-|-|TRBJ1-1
CASSLNSAFF
TGTGCCAGCAGCTTAAATTCTGCTTTCTTT
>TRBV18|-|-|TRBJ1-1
CASSPSQAGTEAFF
TGTGCCAGCTCACCATCCCAAGCGGGGACTGAAGCTTTCTTT
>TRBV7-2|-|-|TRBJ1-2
CASSLIVQVANYGYTF
TGTGCCAGCAGCCTCATCGTGCAGGTAGCTAACTATGGCTACACCTTC
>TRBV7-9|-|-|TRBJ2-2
CASSLRVNTGELFF
TGTGCCAGCAGCTTGAGGGTGAACACCGGGGAGCTGTTTTTT
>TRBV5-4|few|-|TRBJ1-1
CASSLAGGLGEAFF
TGTGCCAGCAGCTTGGCCGGGGGACTGGGTGAAGCTTTCTTT
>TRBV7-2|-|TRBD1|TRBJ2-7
CASSPSWDSTYEQYF
TGTGCCAGCAGCCCTAGTTGGGACAGTACCTACGAGCAGTACTTC
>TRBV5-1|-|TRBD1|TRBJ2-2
CASRWRTGEDTGELFF
TGCGCCAGCAGATGGAGGACAGGGGAGGACACCGGGGAGCTGTTTTTT
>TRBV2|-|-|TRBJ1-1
CASSMGPNTEAFF
TGTGCCAGCAGTATGGGGCCGAACACTGAAGCTTTCTTT
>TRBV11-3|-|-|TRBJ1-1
CASSLGQSTEAFF
TGTGCCAGCAGCCTAGGACAGAGCACTGAAGCTTTCTTT